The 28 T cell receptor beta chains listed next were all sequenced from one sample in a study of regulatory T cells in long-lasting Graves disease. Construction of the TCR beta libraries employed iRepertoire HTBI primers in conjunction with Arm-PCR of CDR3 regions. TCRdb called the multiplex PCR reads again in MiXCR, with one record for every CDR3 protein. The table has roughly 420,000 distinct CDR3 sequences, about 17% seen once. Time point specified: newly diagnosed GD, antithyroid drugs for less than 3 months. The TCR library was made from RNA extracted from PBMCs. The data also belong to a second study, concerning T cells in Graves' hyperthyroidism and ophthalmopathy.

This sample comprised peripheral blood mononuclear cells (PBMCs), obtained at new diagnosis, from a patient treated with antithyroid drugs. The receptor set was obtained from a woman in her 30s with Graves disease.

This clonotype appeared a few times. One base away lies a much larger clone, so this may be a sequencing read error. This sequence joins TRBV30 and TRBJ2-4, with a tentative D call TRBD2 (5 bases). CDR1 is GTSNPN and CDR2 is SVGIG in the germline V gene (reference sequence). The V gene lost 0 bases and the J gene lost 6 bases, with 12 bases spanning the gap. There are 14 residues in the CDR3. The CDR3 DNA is TGTGCCTGGAGTGTGACGGGAAACTCAAACATTCAGTACTTC. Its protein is CAWSVTGNSNIQYF.

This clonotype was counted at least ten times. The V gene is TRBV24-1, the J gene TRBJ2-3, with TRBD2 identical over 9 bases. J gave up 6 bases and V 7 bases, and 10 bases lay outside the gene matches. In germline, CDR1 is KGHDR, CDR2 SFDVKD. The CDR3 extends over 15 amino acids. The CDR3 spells CATSGGRASFDTQYF. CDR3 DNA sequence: TGTGCCACCAGCGGCGGGAGGGCCTCTTTCGATACGCAGTATTTT.

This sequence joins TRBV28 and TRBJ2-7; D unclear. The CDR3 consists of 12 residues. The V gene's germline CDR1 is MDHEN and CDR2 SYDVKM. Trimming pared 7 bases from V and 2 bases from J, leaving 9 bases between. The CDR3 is CASMKQTYEQYF. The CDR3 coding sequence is TGTGCCAGCATGAAGCAGACCTACGAGCAGTACTTC.

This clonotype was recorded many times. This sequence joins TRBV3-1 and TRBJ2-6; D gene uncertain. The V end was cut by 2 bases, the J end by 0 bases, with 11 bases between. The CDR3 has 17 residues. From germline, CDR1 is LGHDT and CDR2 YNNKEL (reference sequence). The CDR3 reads CASSQRASYSGANVLTF. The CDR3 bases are TGTGCCAGCAGCCAACGGGCGTCGTACTCTGGGGCCAACGTCCTGACTTTC.

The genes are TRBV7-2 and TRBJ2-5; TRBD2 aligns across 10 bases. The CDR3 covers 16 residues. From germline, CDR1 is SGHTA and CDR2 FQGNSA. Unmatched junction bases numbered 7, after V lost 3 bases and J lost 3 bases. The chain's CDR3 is CASSFFAGLAEETQYF. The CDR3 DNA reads TGTGCCAGCAGCTTCTTTGCAGGACTAGCGGAAGAGACCCAGTACTTC.

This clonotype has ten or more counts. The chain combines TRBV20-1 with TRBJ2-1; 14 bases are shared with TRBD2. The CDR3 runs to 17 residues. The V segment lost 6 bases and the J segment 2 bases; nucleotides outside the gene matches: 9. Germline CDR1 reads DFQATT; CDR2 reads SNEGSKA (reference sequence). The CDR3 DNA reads TGCAGTGCGACAAGACTAGCGGGAGGGCCGGCCTACAATGAGCAGTTCTTC. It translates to CSATRLAGGPAYNEQFF.

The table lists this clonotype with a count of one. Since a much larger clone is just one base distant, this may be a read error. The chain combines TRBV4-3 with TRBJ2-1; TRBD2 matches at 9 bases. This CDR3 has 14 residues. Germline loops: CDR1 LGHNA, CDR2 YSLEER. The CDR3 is CPSSQGGRAGKQFF. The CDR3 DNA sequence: TGCCCCAGCAGCCAAGGCGGGAGGGCAGGGAAGCAGTTCTTC.

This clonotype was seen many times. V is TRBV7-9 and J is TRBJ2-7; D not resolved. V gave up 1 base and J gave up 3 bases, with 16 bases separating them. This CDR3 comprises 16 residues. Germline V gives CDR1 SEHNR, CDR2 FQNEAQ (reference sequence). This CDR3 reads CASSLVVSQKDYEQYF. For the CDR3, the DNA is TGTGCCAGCAGCTTAGTAGTATCTCAGAAGGACTACGAGCAGTACTTC.

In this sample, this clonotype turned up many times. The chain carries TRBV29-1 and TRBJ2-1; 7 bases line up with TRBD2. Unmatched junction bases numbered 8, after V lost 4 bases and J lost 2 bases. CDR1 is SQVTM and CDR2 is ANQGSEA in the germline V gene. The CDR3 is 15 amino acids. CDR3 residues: CSVGLSGTPYNEQFF. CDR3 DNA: TGCAGCGTTGGTCTAAGCGGGACTCCCTACAATGAGCAGTTCTTC.

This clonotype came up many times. CDR3 in DNA: TGCAGCGCAGCCGGGACACTAAACTATGGCTACACCTTC. Protein product: CSAAGTLNYGYTF. The rearrangement links TRBV29-1 to TRBJ1-2, with D maybe TRBD1 (6 bases). The germline gives CDR1 SQVTM, CDR2 ANQGSEA. V gave up 7 bases and J gave up 2 bases, with 14 bases separating them. The CDR3 consists of 13 residues.

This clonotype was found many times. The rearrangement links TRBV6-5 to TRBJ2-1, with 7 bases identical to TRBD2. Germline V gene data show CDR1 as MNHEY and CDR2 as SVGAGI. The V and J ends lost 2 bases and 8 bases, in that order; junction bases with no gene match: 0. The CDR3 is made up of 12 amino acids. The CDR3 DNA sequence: TGTGCCAGCAGTTACCGGGGGGATGAGCAGTTCTTC. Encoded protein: CASSYRGDEQFF.

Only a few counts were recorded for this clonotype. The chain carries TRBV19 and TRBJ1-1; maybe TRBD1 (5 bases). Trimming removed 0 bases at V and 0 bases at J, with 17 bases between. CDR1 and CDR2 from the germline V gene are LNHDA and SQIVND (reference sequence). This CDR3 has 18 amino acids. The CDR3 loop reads CASSIDLFGARVNTEAFF. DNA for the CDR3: TGTGCCAGTAGTATAGACCTCTTCGGGGCGCGGGTGAACACTGAAGCTTTCTTT.

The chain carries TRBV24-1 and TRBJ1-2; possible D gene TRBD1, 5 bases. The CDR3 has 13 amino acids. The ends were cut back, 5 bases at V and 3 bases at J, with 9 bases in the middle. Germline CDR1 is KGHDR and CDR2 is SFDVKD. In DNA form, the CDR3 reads TGTGCCACCAGTGGGGGGGTAGACTATGGCTACACCTTC. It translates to CATSGGVDYGYTF.

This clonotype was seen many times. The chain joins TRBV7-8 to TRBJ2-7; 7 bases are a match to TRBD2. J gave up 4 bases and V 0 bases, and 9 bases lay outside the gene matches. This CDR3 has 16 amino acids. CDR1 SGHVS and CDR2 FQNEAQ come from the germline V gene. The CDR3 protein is CASSLARVSGVYEQYF. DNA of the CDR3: TGTGCCAGCAGCTTAGCGCGCGTGAGCGGGGTTTACGAGCAGTACTTC.

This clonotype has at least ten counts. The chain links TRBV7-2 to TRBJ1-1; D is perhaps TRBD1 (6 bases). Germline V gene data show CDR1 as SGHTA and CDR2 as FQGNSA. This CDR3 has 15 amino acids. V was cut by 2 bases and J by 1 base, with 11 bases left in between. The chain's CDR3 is CASSLFGTPNTEAFF. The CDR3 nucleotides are TGTGCCAGCAGCTTATTCGGGACACCGAACACTGAAGCTTTCTTT.

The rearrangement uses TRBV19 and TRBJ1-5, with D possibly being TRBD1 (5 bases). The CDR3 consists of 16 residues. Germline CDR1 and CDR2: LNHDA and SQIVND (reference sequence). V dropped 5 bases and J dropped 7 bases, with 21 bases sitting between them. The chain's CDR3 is CASSPYGQGGGQPQHF. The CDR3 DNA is TGTGCCAGTAGTCCCTATGGGCAGGGTGGCGGGCAGCCCCAGCATTTT.

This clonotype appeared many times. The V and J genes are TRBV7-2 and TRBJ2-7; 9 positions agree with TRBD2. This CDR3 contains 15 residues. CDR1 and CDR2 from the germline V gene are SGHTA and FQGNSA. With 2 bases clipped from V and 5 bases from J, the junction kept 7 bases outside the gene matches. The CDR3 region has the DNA TGTGCCAGCAGCTTACGGGTAGCGGGAGTCGACGAGCAGTACTTC. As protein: CASSLRVAGVDEQYF.

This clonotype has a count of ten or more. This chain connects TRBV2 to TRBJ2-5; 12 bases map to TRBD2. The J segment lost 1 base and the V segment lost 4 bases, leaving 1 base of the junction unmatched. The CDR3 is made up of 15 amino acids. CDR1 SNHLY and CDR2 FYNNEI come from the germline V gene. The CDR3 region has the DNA TGTGCCAGCAGTGGACTAGCGGGAGCCCAAGAGACCCAGTACTTC. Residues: CASSGLAGAQETQYF.

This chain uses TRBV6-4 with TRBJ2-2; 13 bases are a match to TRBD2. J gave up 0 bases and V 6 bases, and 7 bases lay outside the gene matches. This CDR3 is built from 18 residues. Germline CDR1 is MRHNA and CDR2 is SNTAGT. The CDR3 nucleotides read TGTGCCAGCAGGGAGACTAGCGGGAGGCCCGCGAACACCGGGGAGCTGTTTTTT. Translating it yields CASRETSGRPANTGELFF.

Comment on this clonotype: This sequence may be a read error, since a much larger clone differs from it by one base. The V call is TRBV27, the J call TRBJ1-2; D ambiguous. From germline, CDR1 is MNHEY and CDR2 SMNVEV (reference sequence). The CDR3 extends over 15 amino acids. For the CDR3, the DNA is TGTGCCAGCAGCCCAGGCGTCCAAATCTCCTATGACTACACCTTC. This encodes CASSPGVQISYDYTF.

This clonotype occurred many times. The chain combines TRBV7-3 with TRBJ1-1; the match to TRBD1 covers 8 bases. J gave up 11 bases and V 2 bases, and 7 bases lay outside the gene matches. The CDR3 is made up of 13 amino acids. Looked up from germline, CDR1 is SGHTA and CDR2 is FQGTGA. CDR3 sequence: CASSLGRGLRAFF. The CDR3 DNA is TGTGCCAGCAGCTTAGGCAGGGGGCTACGGGCTTTCTTT.

CDR3 sequence reads: CASTTRGTSGTYEQYF. In DNA, the CDR3 is TGTGCCAGCACAACAAGGGGGACTAGCGGAACCTACGAGCAGTACTTC. The chain recombines TRBV3-1 with TRBJ2-7, with 11 bases aligning to TRBD2. The junction had 10 bases not matched to a gene; V was cut back by 7 bases and J by 2 bases. The CDR3 spans 16 residues. From germline, CDR1 is LGHDT and CDR2 YNNKEL (reference sequence).

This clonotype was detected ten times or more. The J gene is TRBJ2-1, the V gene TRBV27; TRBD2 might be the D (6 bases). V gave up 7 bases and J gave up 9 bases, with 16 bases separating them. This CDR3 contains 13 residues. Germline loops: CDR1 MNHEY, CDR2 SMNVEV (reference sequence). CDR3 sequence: CASTTTLATEQFF. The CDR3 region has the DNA TGTGCCAGCACCACAACACTAGCTACTGAGCAGTTCTTC.

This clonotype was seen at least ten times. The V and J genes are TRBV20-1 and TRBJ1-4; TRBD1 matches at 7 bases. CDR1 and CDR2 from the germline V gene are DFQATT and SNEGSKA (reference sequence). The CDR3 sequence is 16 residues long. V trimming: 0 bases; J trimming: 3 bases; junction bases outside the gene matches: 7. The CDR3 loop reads CSARDFGGGPNEKLFF. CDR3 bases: TGCAGTGCTAGAGATTTTGGAGGGGGCCCTAATGAAAAACTGTTTTTT.

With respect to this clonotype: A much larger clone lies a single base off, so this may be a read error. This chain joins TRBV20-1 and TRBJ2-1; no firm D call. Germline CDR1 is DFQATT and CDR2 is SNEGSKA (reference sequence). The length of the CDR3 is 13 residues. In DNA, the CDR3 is TGCAGTGCTAGAGCCGGTCGGAACAATGATCAGTTCTTC. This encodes CSARAGRNNDQFF.

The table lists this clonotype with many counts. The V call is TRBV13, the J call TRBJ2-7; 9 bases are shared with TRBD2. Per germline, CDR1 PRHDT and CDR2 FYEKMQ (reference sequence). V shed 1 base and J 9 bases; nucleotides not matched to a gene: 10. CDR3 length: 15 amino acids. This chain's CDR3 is CASSLERQASGVQYF. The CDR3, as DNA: TGTGCCAGCAGCTTAGAAAGGCAGGCTAGCGGGGTGCAGTACTTC.

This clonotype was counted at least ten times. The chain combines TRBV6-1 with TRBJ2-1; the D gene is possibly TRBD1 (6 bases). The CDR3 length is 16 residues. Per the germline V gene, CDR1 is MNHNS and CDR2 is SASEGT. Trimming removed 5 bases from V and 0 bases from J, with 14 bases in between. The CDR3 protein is CASSPSGETSYNEQFF. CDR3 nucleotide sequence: TGTGCCAGCAGTCCATCAGGGGAGACCTCCTACAATGAGCAGTTCTTC.

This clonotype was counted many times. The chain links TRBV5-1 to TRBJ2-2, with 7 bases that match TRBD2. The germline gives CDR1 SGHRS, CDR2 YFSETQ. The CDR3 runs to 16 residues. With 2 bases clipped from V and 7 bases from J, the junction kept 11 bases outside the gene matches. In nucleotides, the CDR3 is TGCGCCAGCAGCTTCTCGAGGGAGGGCCGTGACGGGGAGCTGTTTTTT. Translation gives CASSFSREGRDGELFF.